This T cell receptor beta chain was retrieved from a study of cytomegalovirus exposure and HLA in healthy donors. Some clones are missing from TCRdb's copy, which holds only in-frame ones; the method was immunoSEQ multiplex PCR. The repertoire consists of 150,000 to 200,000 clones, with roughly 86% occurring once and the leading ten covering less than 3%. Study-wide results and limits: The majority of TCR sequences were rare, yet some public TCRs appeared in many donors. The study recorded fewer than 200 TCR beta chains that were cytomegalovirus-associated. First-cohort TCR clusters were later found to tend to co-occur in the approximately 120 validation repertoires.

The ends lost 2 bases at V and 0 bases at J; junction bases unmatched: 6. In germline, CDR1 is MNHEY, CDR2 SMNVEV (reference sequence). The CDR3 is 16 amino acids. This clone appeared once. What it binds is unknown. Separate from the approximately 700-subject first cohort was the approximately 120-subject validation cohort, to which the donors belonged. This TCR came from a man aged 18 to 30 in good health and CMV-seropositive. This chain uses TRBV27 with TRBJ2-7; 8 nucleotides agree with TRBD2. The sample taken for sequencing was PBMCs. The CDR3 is CASSLRGGVSSYEQYF. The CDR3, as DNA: TGTGCCAGCAGTTTACGGGGGGGGGTGAGCTCCTACGAGCAGTACTTC.